This is a list of T cell receptor beta chains from one sample in a study of CD8 T cells in ankylosing spondylitis. TCRdb used MiXCR to reprocess the 5' RACE reads, holding one entry per CDR3 protein. The sample consists of about 24,000 distinct CDR3 sequences, 10% to 15% of them appearing once. The specimen sequenced was blood. The receptor source for this set is a male donor with ankylosing spondylitis or in good health (not recorded which). The CDR3 runs from the conserved cysteine through the conserved F or W. Fields, in order: V gene, J gene, clone size, D gene, CDR3 protein, CDR3 DNA. D genes are given only for firm matches. Clone size is not always given. Where it is, it says once, few, many or a class for expanded clones.

>TRBV2|TRBJ1-1|many|TRBD1
CASRTGHWDTEAFF
TGTGCCAGCCGGACAGGGCATTGGGACACTGAAGCTTTCTTT
>TRBV5-5|TRBJ2-2|many|TRBD1
CASGQGYTGELFF
TGTGCCAGCGGACAGGGGTATACCGGGGAGCTGTTTTTT
>TRBV25-1|TRBJ2-5|many|TRBD1
CASSMSSGGVGETQYF
TGTGCCAGCAGTATGTCGTCAGGGGGCGTGGGAGAGACCCAGTACTTC
>TRBV6-2/TRBV6-3|TRBJ1-2|.|.
CASSYSNTNYGYTF
TGTGCCAGCAGTTACTCGAACACTAACTATGGCTACACCTTC
>TRBV6-6|TRBJ1-1|many|.
CASWTSGTNTEAFF
TGTGCCAGCTGGACATCAGGCACGAACACTGAAGCTTTCTTT
>TRBV28|TRBJ1-5|.|TRBD1
CASSFGTGGLPQHF
TGTGCCAGCAGTTTTGGGACAGGGGGCTTGCCCCAGCATTTT
>TRBV6-2/TRBV6-3|TRBJ2-1|many|.
CASSQIYNEQFF
TGTGCCAGCTCCCAAATCTACAATGAGCAGTTCTTC
>TRBV7-2|TRBJ2-3|few|.
CASSSRQAGGTDTQYF
TGTGCCAGCAGCTCAAGACAGGCGGGAGGCACAGATACGCAGTATTTT
>TRBV20-1|TRBJ2-2|once|.
CSARLPDGSGELFF
TGCAGTGCTAGGTTGCCGGACGGGAGCGGGGAGCTGTTTTTT
>TRBV6-1|TRBJ2-1|few|.
CASGDPGGPYNEQFF
TGTGCCAGCGGGGACCCGGGCGGCCCTTACAATGAGCAGTTCTTC
>TRBV2|TRBJ2-5|.|TRBD1
CASSRDRLQETQYF
TGTGCCAGCAGTCGGGACAGGCTCCAAGAGACCCAGTACTTC
>TRBV20-1|TRBJ2-5|.|.
CSAPDSPETQYF
TGCAGTGCCCCGGACTCCCCAGAGACCCAGTACTTC
>TRBV27|TRBJ2-1|few|TRBD2
CASSTILAGGRNEQFF
TGTGCCAGCAGTACCATCCTAGCGGGAGGGCGCAATGAGCAGTTCTTC
>TRBV20-1|TRBJ2-1|many|.
CSARDQGLTYNEQFF
TGCAGTGCTAGAGATCAGGGATTAACTTACAATGAGCAGTTCTTC
>TRBV28|TRBJ1-1|few|.
CASSSPRGEAFF
TGTGCCAGCAGCTCCCCCAGGGGTGAAGCTTTCTTT
>TRBV20-1|TRBJ2-1|many|TRBD2
CSAGLAGGSNEQFF
TGCAGTGCAGGACTAGCGGGAGGTAGCAATGAGCAGTTCTTC
>TRBV6-2/TRBV6-3|TRBJ2-2|.|TRBD1
CASSYGTDTGELFF
TGTGCCAGCAGTTACGGGACAGACACCGGGGAGCTGTTTTTT
>TRBV7-9|TRBJ1-1|medium-sized|TRBD1
CASSLAGQGITEAFF
TGTGCCAGCAGCTTGGCTGGACAGGGCATCACTGAAGCTTTCTTT
>TRBV19|TRBJ2-4|.|TRBD1
CASSFDRGGKNIQYF
TGTGCCAGTAGTTTCGACAGGGGGGGCAAAAACATTCAGTACTTC
>TRBV28|TRBJ2-5|few|.
CASSTGGVETQYF
TGTGCCAGCAGCACGGGCGGGGTAGAGACCCAGTACTTC
>TRBV28|TRBJ2-5|.|.
CASRLGRQETQYF
TGTGCCAGCAGGCTCGGACGGCAAGAGACCCAGTACTTC
>TRBV7-2|TRBJ2-1|few|.
CASSLRVSYNEQFF
TGTGCCAGCAGCTTGCGGGTCTCCTACAATGAGCAGTTCTTC
>TRBV20-1|TRBJ2-2|many|.
CSARGGPGELFF
TGCAGTGCTAGAGGGGGGCCCGGGGAGCTGTTTTTT
>TRBV19|TRBJ2-4|few|TRBD2
CASGGLAVAKNIQYF
TGTGCCAGTGGAGGACTAGCGGTAGCCAAAAACATTCAGTACTTC
>TRBV27|TRBJ2-5|.|TRBD2
CASSPGTSRVETQYF
TGTGCCAGCAGTCCCGGGACTAGCCGCGTGGAGACCCAGTACTTC
>TRBV6-2/TRBV6-3|TRBJ2-1|many|TRBD1
CASSPERGGTYNEQFF
TGTGCCAGCAGTCCCGAGAGAGGGGGCACCTACAATGAGCAGTTCTTC
>TRBV6-2/TRBV6-3|TRBJ2-3|.|.
CASSPLRPGPTDTEYF
TGTGCCAGCAGCCCCCTCCGGCCCGGTCCCACAGATACGGAGTATTTT
>TRBV20-1|TRBJ2-3|many|TRBD2
CSARVNKLAGGPGTDTQYF
TGCAGTGCTAGGGTGAACAAACTAGCGGGGGGGCCTGGCACAGATACGCAGTATTTT
>TRBV7-2|TRBJ2-3|many|TRBD1
CASSSYGQGATDTQYF
TGTGCCAGCAGCTCCTACGGGCAGGGGGCCACAGATACGCAGTATTTT